The clone carrying this TCR beta chain was counted many times. Generated by immunoSEQ multiplex PCR, the TCRdb table keeps only in-frame clones and is missing some. The profile shows hundreds of thousands of clones, about 74% of them singletons. This sample is part of a study of shared clonotypes between healthy human individuals. CDR1 LGHNA and CDR2 YSLEER come from the germline V gene. There are 13 residues in the CDR3. V dropped 4 bases and J dropped 11 bases, with 16 bases sitting between them. This sequence joins TRBV4-3 and TRBJ2-3; D gene uncertain. This clonotype originated in a man aged 30 to 39 in good health. The sequenced material came from memory CD4+ T cells sorted from blood. Subset of the sample: CD45RA-negative fraction. The CDR3 protein is CASSLRLDERQYF. CDR3 DNA sequence: TGCGCCAGCAGCCTGCGCCTCGACGAGAGGCAGTATTTT.